Each of the 23 T cell receptor beta chains below was sequenced from the same sample in a study of cytomegalovirus exposure and HLA in healthy donors. The PCR had 60 Vbeta and 13 Jbeta primers. Here immunoSEQ multiplex PCR was the method, and the copy in TCRdb shows in-frame clones only, minus some. The data hold under 300,000 clones, with around 86% observed a single time. Sequencing used PBMCs. The receptors derive from a man in his forties or fifties in good health and CMV-seropositive.

V and J are TRBV11-2 and TRBJ2-5, with TRBD1 matching over 8 bases. This CDR3 region has 17 residues. Germline V gene sequence: CDR1 SGHAT, CDR2 FQNNGV. Germline trimming cut 1 base from V and 1 base from J; bases unmatched to any gene: 8. The CDR3 sequence is CASSLVGRGPSQETQYF. The CDR3 coding sequence is TGTGCCAGCAGCTTAGTGGGCAGGGGGCCAAGCCAAGAGACCCAGTACTTC.

The chain is built from TRBV6-5 and TRBJ2-5; 9 bases fit TRBD2. J lost 3 bases, V lost 2 bases, and 1 base had no gene match. CDR1 and CDR2 (germline): MNHEY, SVGAGI. This CDR3 has 14 residues. The CDR3 is CASSYEREEETQYF. The DNA of the CDR3 is TGTGCCAGCAGTTACGAGCGGGAGGAAGAGACCCAGTACTTC.

J is TRBJ2-7 and V is TRBV28; 8 nucleotides align to TRBD2. Germline values: CDR1 MDHEN, CDR2 SYDVKM. Trimming cost V 3 bases and J 3 bases; bases outside gene matches: 13. The CDR3 extends over 17 amino acids. DNA for the CDR3: TGTGCCAGCAGTTTGAGGACTAGCCTTCCCGGTTACTACGAGCAGTACTTC. Protein sequence: CASSLRTSLPGYYEQYF. The variable domain in full, with the rest retrieved from reference TRBV28 and TRBJ2-7, is DVKVTQSSRYLVKRTGEKVFLECVQDMDHENMFWYRQDPGLGLRLIYFSYDVKMKEKGDIPEGYSVSREKKERFSLILESASTNQTSMYLCASSLRTSLPGYYEQYFGPGTRLTVT.

As regards this clone: The same CDR3 arises from other DNA sequences in this sample as well. The V gene is TRBV28, the J gene TRBJ2-7, with no clear D. Germline V lookup: CDR1 MDHEN, CDR2 SYDVKM. CDR3 length: 13 amino acids. With 2 bases removed from V and 1 base from J, the gap between germline ends came to 6 bases. CDR3 coding DNA: TGTGCCAGCAGTTTAGGGCAATCCTACGAGCAGTACTTC. Residues: CASSLGQSYEQYF.

As concerns this clone: The junction departs from germline at one end; a sequencing error may be responsible. The gene calls are TRBV6-5 and TRBJ2-1; perhaps TRBD1 as D (6 bases). The V gene's germline CDR1 is MNHEY and CDR2 SVGAGI. The CDR3 is made up of 13 amino acids. The CDR3 sequence is CASSYSGNRAFVF. The CDR3 DNA is TGTGCCAGCAGTTACTCGGGGAACAGGGCTTTCGTCTTC.

CDR3 loop: CASSEHPPGNSPLHF. For the CDR3, the DNA is TGTGCCAGCAGTGAGCACCCGCCGGGGAATTCACCCCTCCACTTT. This sequence joins TRBV2 and TRBJ1-6, with no clear D. The ends were cut back, 3 bases at V and 7 bases at J, with 13 bases in the middle. The germline CDR1 and CDR2 sequences are SNHLY and FYNNEI. The CDR3 is made up of 15 amino acids.

The V call is TRBV9, the J call TRBJ2-1, with TRBD2 identical over 7 bases. Looked up from germline, CDR1 is SGDLS and CDR2 is YYNGEE. This CDR3 comprises 15 residues. The V and J ends lost 0 bases and 7 bases, in that order; junction bases with no gene match: 7. The CDR3 coding sequence is TGTGCCAGCAGCGTAGATGGCGGGAGACATAATGAGCAGTTCTTC. Translation gives CASSVDGGRHNEQFF. Complete variable domain (other parts from reference TRBV9 and TRBJ2-1): DSGVTQTPKHLITATGQRVTLRCSPRSGDLSVYWYQQSLDQGLQFLIQYYNGEERAKGNILERFSAQQFPDLHSELNLSSLELGDSALYFCASSVDGGRHNEQFFGPGTRLTVL.

The chain joins TRBV18 to TRBJ1-5; D perhaps matches TRBD1 (5 bases). From germline, CDR1 is KGHSH and CDR2 LQKENI. V lost 4 bases and J lost 4, with 14 bases in between. CDR3 length: 15 amino acids. The CDR3 DNA reads TGTGCCAGCTCACTCGGACAACCTACTAATCAGCCCCAGCATTTT. Its translation: CASSLGQPTNQPQHF.

The gene calls are TRBV5-1 and TRBJ2-3, with D hard to call. V was shortened by 0 bases and J by 1 base, with 6 bases between the two germline ends. The CDR3 totals 14 residues. Germline CDR1 reads SGHRS; CDR2 reads YFSETQ. The DNA of the CDR3 is TGCGCCAGCAGCTTGGACAGTGGCACAGATACGCAGTATTTT. This codes for CASSLDSGTDTQYF.

This sequence joins TRBV28 and TRBJ1-1; possibly TRBD1 for D (5 bases). The V gene's germline CDR1 is MDHEN and CDR2 SYDVKM. Trimming shortened V by 1 base and J by 3 bases, and 9 bases separated the two germline ends. There are 14 residues in the CDR3. The CDR3 DNA reads TGTGCCAGCAGTTTATTCCAGGGCTACACTGAAGCTTTCTTT. Protein: CASSLFQGYTEAFF.

The chain is built from TRBV5-1 and TRBJ2-1; possible D gene TRBD2, 6 bases. Germline values: CDR1 SGHRS, CDR2 YFSETQ. The CDR3 totals 15 residues. V was trimmed by 0 bases and J by 9 bases, leaving 16 bases between them. The CDR3 nucleotides are TGCGCCAGCAGCTTGGGGCTAGCGATGCAAGGTGAGCAGTTCTTC. Its translation: CASSLGLAMQGEQFF. The variable domain in full, with the rest retrieved from reference TRBV5-1 and TRBJ2-1, is KAGVTQTPRYLIKTRGQQVTLSCSPISGHRSVSWYQQTPGQGLQFLFEYFSETQRNKGNFPGRFSGRQFSNSRSEMNVSTLELGDSALYLCASSLGLAMQGEQFFGPGTRLTVL.

The gene calls are TRBV19 and TRBJ1-1; the D is unclear. V lost 0 bases and J lost 8, with 10 bases in between. Germline-derived CDR1 and CDR2 are LNHDA and SQIVND (reference sequence). CDR3 length: 13 amino acids. The CDR3 DNA reads TGTGCCAGTAGTATAGATAAAGGGAGAGAAGCTTTCTTT. It translates to CASSIDKGREAFF.

The chain uses TRBV18 and TRBJ1-2; the match to TRBD1 covers 7 bases. The junction had 11 bases not matched to a gene; V was cut back by 4 bases and J by 6 bases. CDR1 is KGHSH, CDR2 LQKENI, per germline. This CDR3 has 15 residues. The CDR3 region has the DNA TGTGCCAGCTCACAAAACAGGGGAGAGGGGGATGGCTACACCTTC. It translates to CASSQNRGEGDGYTF.

J is TRBJ2-7 and V is TRBV29-1, with D possibly TRBD1 on 6 matching bases. Germline CDR1 is SQVTM and CDR2 is ANQGSEA. The V end was cut by 5 bases, the J end by 3 bases, with 14 bases between. This CDR3 is 13 amino acids long. CDR3 region: CSVCRDNHYEQYF. The CDR3 nucleotides are TGCAGCGTTTGCCGGGACAACCACTACGAGCAGTACTTC.

The chain links TRBV5-5 to TRBJ1-4; D is undetermined. Germline V gives CDR1 SGHKS, CDR2 YYEKEE (reference sequence). V was trimmed by 2 bases and J by 4 bases, leaving 3 bases between them. This CDR3 is built from 12 residues. The CDR3 region is CASSFYNEKLFF. Here the CDR3 DNA reads TGTGCCAGCAGCTTCTATAATGAAAAACTGTTTTTT.

This sequence joins TRBV6-5 and TRBJ1-5; 8 nucleotides align to TRBD1. V dropped 8 bases and J dropped 5; count of bases not matched to a gene: 8. The CDR3 is made up of 14 amino acids. Germline assignment: CDR1 MNHEY and CDR2 SVGAGI. DNA for the CDR3: TGTGCCAGCGCTGCAGGGGGCGGGGATCAGCCCCAGCATTTT. Protein product: CASAAGGGDQPQHF.

This clone was seen a handful of times. J is TRBJ1-5 and V is TRBV9, with 7 bases fitting TRBD1. Germline V lookup: CDR1 SGDLS, CDR2 YYNGEE. The trim removed 2 bases at V and 3 bases at J, leaving 5 bases unmatched. The CDR3 consists of 15 residues. The DNA of the CDR3 is TGTGCCAGCAGCGTGGCGGACAGGCCCAATCAGCCCCAGCATTTT. It encodes CASSVADRPNQPQHF.

This clone was observed a single time. V gene TRBV29-1 combines with J gene TRBJ2-2; 13 nucleotides agree with TRBD2. V was clipped by 7 bases and J by 5 bases; unmatched bases: 7. The germline V gene encodes CDR1 SQVTM and CDR2 ANQGSEA. This CDR3 is built from 15 residues. The CDR3 sequence: CSARTSGSETGELFF. The CDR3 bases are TGCAGCGCCCGGACTAGCGGGAGTGAGACCGGGGAGCTGTTTTTT.

This rearrangement joins TRBV6-5 to TRBJ2-1; 10 bases are a match to TRBD2. Germline V gene sequence: CDR1 MNHEY, CDR2 SVGAGI. This CDR3 spans 15 amino acids. With 6 bases clipped from V and 8 bases from J, the junction kept 10 bases outside the gene matches. For the CDR3, the DNA is TGTGCCAGCAGCCCTGCGTGGACTAGCGGTTATGAGCAGTTCTTC. Translating it yields CASSPAWTSGYEQFF.

This clone was counted once. V and J are TRBV5-6 and TRBJ1-2, with 9 bases fitting TRBD1. Trimming cost V 4 bases and J 8 bases; bases outside gene matches: 3. Germline CDR1 and CDR2: SGHDT and YYEEEE. This CDR3 has 12 residues. In DNA form, the CDR3 reads TGTGCCAGCAGCCCCGGGACAGGGGGCTACACCTTC. This translates into CASSPGTGGYTF.

This clone was observed a few times. This chain joins TRBV4-3 and TRBJ1-3; D is possibly TRBD1 (6 bases). The germline CDR1 and CDR2 sequences are LGHNA and YSLEER. The ends were cut back, 0 bases at V and 0 bases at J, with 12 bases in the middle. This CDR3 comprises 17 residues. CDR3 nucleotides: TGCGCCAGCAGCCAAGACGCACAGGGATACTCTGGAAACACCATATATTTT. Translated: CASSQDAQGYSGNTIYF.

This clone appeared a single time. The J gene is TRBJ2-1, the V gene TRBV11-3; tentative D call: TRBD1 (6 bases). Germline lookup yields CDR1 SGHNT and CDR2 YENEEA. V lost 5 bases and J 5 bases, leaving 22 bases between the germline ends. This CDR3 has 17 amino acids. The CDR3 is CASSPRRGQSSNNEQFF. For the CDR3, the DNA is TGTGCCAGCAGCCCCCGACGCGGACAGAGTTCGAACAATGAGCAGTTCTTC.

The chain uses TRBV19 and TRBJ2-7; D remains ambiguous. The CDR3 has 14 residues. Trimming pared 3 bases from V and 0 bases from J, leaving 9 bases between. Germline V gives CDR1 LNHDA, CDR2 SQIVND (reference sequence). The CDR3 bases are TGTGCCAGTAGTATCCGGTCTGACTCCTACGAGCAGTACTTC. Its protein product is CASSIRSDSYEQYF.